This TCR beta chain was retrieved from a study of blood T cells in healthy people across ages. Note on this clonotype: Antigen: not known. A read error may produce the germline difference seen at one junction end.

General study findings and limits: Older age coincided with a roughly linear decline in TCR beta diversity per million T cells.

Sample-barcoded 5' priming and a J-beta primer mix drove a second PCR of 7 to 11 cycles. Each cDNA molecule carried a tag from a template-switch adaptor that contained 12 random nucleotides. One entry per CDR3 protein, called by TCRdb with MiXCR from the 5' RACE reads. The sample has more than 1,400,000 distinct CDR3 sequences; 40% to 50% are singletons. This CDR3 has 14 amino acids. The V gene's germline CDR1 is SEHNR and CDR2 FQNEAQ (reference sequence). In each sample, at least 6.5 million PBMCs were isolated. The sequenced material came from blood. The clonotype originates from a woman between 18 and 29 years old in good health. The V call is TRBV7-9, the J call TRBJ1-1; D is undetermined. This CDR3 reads CASSPDRVGTGAFF. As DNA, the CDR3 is TGTGCCAGCAGCCCGGACCGGGTCGGCACTGGAGCTTTCTTT.